The TCR beta chain described here comes from a study of blood T cell repertoires in COVID-19. Original processing notes: Estimates of nucleated cell counts were drawn from the amplification of reference gene primers. Generated by immunoSEQ multiplex PCR, the TCRdb table keeps only in-frame clones and is missing some. V and J calls plus clone size are reproduced from that table; the DNA served to infer D and trimming. Among 300,000 to 400,000 clones listed, 75% to 90% were seen once. The sequence was obtained from a woman under 40 with COVID-19, enrolled during active disease. Source material: peripheral blood.

The CDR3 DNA follows: TGCGCCAGCAGCTTGGGGGACAGGGTATTCTCTAGCACAGATACGCAGTATTTT. Its protein product is CASSLGDRVFSSTDTQYF. This rearrangement joins TRBV5-1 to TRBJ2-3; 9 bases are shared with TRBD1. Germline V lookup: CDR1 SGHRS, CDR2 YFSETQ. Trimming removed 0 bases from V and 0 bases from J; junction bases left unmatched: 8. CDR3 size: 18 residues.